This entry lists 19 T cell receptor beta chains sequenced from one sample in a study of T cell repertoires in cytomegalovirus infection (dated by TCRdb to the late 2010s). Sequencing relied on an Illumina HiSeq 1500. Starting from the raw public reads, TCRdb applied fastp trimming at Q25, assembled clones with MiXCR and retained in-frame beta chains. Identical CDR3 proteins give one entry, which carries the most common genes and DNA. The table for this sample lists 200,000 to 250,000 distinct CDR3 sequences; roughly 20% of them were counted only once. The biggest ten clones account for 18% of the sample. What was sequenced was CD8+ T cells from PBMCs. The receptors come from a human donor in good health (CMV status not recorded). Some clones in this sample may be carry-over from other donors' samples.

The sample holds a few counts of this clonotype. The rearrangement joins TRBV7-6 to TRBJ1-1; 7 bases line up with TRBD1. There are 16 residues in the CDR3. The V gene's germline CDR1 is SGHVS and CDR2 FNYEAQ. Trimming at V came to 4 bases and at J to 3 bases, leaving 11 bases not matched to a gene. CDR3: CASSSRNRGRDTEAFF. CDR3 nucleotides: TGTGCCAGCAGCTCTCGTAACAGGGGCAGGGACACTGAAGCTTTCTTT.

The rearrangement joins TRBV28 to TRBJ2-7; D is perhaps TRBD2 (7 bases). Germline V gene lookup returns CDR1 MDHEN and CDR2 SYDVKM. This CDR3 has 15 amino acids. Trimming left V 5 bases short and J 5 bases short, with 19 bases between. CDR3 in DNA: TGTGCCAGCAGTCCCCTGGCGGGGGCCCTCAACGAGCAGTACTTC. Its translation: CASSPLAGALNEQYF.

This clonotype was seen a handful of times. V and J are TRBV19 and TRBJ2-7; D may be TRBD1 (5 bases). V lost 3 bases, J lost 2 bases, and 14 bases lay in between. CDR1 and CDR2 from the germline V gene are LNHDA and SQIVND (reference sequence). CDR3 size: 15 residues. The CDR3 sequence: CASSMGTGYPYEQYF. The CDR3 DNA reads TGTGCCAGTAGTATGGGAACAGGCTATCCCTACGAGCAGTACTTC.

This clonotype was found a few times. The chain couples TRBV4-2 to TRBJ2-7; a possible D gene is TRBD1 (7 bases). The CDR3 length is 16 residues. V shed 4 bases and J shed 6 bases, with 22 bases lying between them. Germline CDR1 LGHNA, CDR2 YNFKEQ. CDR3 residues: CASSPLGGSSGGEQYF. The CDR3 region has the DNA TGTGCCAGCAGCCCCCTCGGGGGCAGCTCAGGGGGCGAGCAGTACTTC.

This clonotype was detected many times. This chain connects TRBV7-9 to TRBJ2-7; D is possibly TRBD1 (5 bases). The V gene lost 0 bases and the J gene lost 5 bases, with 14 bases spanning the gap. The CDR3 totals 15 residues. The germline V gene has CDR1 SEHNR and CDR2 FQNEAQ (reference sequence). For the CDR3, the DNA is TGTGCCAGCAGCTTAGCTCAGGGTCATTTGGACGAGCAGTACTTC. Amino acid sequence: CASSLAQGHLDEQYF.

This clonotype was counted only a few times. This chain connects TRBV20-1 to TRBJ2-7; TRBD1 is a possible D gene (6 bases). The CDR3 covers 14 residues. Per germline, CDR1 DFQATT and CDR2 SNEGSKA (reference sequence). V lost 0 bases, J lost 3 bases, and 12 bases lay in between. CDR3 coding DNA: TGCAGTGCTAGAGATGTACAGGGCGACTACGAGCAGTACTTC. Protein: CSARDVQGDYEQYF.

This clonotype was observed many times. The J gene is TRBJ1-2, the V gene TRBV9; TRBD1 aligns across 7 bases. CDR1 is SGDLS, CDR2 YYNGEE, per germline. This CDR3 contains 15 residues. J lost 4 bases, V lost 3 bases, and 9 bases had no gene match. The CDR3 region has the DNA TGTGCCAGCAGCGGGGGGTCGGCAGGGGGCTATGGCTACACCTTC. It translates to CASSGGSAGGYGYTF.

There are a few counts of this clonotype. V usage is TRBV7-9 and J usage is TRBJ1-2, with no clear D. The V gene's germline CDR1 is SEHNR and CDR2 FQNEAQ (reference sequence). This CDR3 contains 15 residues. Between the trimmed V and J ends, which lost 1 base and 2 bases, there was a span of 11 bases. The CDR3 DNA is TGTGCCAGCAGCTTAGACGAGGGAAAAAACTATGGCTACACCTTC. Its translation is CASSLDEGKNYGYTF.

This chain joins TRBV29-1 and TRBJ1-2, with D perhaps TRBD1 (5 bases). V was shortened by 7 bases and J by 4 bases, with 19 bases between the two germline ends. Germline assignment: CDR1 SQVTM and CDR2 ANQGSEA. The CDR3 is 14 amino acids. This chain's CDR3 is CSAFSGGAGYGYTF. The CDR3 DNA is TGCAGCGCCTTTTCGGGAGGGGCCGGCTATGGCTACACCTTC.

CDR3 bases: TGTGCCAGCAGCCAAGTATCCGGTGATACGCAGTATTTT. Translating it yields CASSQVSGDTQYF. V and J are TRBV14 and TRBJ2-3, with D hard to call. The length of the CDR3 is 13 residues. V was clipped by 1 base and J by 6 bases, with 8 bases between them. CDR1 SGHDN and CDR2 FVKESK come from the germline V gene.

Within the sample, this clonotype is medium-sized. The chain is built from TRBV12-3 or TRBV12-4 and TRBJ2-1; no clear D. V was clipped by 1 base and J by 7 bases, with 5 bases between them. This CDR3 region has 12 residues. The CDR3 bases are TGTGCCAGCAGTTTAGGGGGAAATGAGCAGTTCTTC. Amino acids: CASSLGGNEQFF.

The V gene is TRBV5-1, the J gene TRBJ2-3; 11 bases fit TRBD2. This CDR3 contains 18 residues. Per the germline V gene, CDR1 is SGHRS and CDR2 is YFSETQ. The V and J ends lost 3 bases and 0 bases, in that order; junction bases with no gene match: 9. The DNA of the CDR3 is TGCGCCAGCAGCTCTCTAGGGGGACTAGCGGCTAGCACAGATACGCAGTATTTT. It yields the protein CASSSLGGLAASTDTQYF.

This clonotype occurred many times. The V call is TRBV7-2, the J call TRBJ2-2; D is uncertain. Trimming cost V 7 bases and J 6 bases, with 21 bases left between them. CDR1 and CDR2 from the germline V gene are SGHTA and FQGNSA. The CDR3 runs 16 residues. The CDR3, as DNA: TGTGCCAGCATCAAAGACCATATTTCGGTCTCCGGGGAGCTGTTTTTT. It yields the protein CASIKDHISVSGELFF.

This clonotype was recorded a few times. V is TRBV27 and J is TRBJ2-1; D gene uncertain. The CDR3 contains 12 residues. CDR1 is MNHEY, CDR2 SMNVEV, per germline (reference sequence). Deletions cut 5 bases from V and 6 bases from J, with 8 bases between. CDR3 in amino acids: CASSPSPNEQFF. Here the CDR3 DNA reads TGTGCCAGCAGTCCCAGCCCCAATGAGCAGTTCTTC.

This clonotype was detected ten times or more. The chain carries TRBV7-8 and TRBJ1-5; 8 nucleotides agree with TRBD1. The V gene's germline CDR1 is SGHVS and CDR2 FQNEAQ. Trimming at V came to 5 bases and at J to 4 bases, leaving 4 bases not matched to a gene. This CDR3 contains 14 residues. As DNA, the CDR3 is TGTGCCAGCAGCCCCGGACAGGGAAATCAGCCCCAGCATTTT. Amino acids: CASSPGQGNQPQHF.

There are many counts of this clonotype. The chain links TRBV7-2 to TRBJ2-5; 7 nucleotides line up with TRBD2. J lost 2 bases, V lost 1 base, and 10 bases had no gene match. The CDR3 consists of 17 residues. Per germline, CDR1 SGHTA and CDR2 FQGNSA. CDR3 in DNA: TGTGCCAGCAGCTTAGATTGGGGGGGGATTATTCAAGAGACCCAGTACTTC. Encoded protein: CASSLDWGGIIQETQYF.

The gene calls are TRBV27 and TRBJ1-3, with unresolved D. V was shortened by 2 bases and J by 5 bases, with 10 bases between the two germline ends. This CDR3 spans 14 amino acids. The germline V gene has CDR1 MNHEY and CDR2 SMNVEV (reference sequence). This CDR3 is CASSLGGPRNTIYF. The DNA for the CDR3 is TGTGCCAGCAGTTTAGGCGGGCCACGAAACACCATATATTTT.

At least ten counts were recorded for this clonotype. CDR3 in DNA: TGTGCCAGCAGTTTTGTAGGGACTGAAGCTTTCTTT. This sequence encodes CASSFVGTEAFF. The rearrangement joins TRBV12-3 or TRBV12-4 to TRBJ1-1; no firm D call. The CDR3 totals 12 residues. Trimming shortened V by 3 bases and J by 5 bases, and 7 bases separated the two germline ends.

This CDR3 is CSARDAQGFMRPYEQFF. The DNA of the CDR3 is TGCAGTGCTAGAGATGCCCAGGGATTTATGCGACCGTATGAGCAGTTCTTC. This rearrangement joins TRBV20-1 to TRBJ2-1; maybe TRBD1 (5 bases). Germline V CDR1 and CDR2: DFQATT, SNEGSKA (reference sequence). V was cut by 0 bases and J by 8 bases, with 23 bases left in between. CDR3 length: 17 amino acids.